The clone carrying this T cell receptor beta chain was recorded once. The CDR3 is made up of 15 amino acids. The ends were cut back, 4 bases at V and 5 bases at J, with 17 bases in the middle. The germline CDR1 and CDR2 sequences are MNHEY and SMNVEV (reference sequence). The data stem from a study of blood T cell repertoires in COVID-19. The assay was immunoSEQ multiplex PCR, and TCRdb's table has in-frame clones only and misses some. Of about 250,000 clones listed, nearly 90% are singletons. Sequencing was carried out using peripheral blood. This chain uses TRBV27 with TRBJ2-5; no firm D call. This sequence was found in a woman aged 60-70 years with COVID-19, enrolled during active disease. For the CDR3, the DNA is TGTGCCAGCAGTTCTTACTCATTTTTCGGGGAGACCCAGTACTTC. Protein product: CASSSYSFFGETQYF.